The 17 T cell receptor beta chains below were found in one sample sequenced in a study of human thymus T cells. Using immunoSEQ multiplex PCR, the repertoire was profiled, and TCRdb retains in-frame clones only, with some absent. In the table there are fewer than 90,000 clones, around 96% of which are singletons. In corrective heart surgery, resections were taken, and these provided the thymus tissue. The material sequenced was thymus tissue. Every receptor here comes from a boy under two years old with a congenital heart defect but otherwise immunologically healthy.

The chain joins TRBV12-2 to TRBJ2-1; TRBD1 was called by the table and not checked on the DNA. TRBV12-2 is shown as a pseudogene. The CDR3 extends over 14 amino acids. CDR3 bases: TGTGCAAGTCGCCTTACAGGGGTCTACAATGAGCAGTTCTTC. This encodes CASRLTGVYNEQFF.

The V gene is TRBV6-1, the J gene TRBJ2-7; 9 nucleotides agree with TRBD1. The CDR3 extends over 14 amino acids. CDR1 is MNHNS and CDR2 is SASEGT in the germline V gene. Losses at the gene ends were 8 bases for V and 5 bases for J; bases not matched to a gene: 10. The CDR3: CASREQGARNEQYF. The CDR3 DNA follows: TGTGCCAGCCGGGAACAGGGGGCGCGGAACGAGCAGTACTTC.

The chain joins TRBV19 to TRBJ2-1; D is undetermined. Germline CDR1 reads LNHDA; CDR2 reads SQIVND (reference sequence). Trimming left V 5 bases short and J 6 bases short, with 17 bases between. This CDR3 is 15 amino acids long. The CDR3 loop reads CASSLAVAESNEQFF. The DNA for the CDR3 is TGTGCCAGTAGTCTGGCCGTGGCGGAGAGCAATGAGCAGTTCTTC.

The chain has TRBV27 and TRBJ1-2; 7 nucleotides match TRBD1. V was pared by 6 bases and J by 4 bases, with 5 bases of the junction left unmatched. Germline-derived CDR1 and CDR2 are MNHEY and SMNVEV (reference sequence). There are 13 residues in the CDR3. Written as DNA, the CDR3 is TGTGCCAGCAGAGCCGGGACAGTCTATGGCTACACCTTC. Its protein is CASRAGTVYGYTF.

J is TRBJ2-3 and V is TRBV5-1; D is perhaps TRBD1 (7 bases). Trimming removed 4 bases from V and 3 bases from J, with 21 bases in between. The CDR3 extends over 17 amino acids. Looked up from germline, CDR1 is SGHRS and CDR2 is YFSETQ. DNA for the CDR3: TGCGCCAGCAGCGCGGGACAGTGGTTCCGGCGGACAGATACGCAGTATTTT. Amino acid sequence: CASSAGQWFRRTDTQYF.

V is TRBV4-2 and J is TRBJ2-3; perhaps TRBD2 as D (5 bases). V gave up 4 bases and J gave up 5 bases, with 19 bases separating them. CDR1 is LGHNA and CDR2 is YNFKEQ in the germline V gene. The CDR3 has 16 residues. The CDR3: CASSPAVVGAQDTQYF. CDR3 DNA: TGTGCCAGCAGCCCAGCAGTGGTGGGAGCTCAAGATACGCAGTATTTT.

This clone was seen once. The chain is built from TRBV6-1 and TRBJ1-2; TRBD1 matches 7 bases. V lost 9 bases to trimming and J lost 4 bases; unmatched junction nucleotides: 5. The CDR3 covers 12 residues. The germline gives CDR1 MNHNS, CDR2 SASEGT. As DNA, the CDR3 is TGTGCCAGTCGACAGGGAATCTATGGCTACACCTTC. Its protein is CASRQGIYGYTF.

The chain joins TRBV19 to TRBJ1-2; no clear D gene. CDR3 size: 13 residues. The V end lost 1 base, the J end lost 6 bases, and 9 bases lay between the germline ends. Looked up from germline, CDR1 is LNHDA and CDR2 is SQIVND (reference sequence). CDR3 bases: TGTGCCAGTAGTATAGGGGGAGGACATGGCTACACCTTC. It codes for CASSIGGGHGYTF.

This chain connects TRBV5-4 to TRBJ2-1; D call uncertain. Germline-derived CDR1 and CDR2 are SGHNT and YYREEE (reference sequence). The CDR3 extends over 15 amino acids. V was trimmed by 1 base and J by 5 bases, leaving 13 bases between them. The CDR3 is CASSLRRWRNNEQFF. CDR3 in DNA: TGTGCCAGCAGCTTGCGGCGCTGGCGGAACAATGAGCAGTTCTTC. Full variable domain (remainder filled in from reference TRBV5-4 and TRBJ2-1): ETGVTQSPTHLIKTRGQQVTLRCSSQSGHNTVSWYQQALGQGPQFIFQYYREEENGRGNFPPRFSGLQFPNYSSELNVNALELDDSALYLCASSLRRWRNNEQFFGPGTRLTVL.

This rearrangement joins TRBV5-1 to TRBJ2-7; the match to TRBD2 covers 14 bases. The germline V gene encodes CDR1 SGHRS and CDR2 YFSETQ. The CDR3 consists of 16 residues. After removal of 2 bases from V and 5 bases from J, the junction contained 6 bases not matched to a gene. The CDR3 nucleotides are TGCGCCAGCAGCTTTCGACTAGCGGGAGGGTTCAACGAGCAGTACTTC. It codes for CASSFRLAGGFNEQYF.

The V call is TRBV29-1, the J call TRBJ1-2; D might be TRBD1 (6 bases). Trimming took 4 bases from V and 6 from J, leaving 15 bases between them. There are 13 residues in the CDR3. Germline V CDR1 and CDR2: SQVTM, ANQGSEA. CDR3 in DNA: TGCAGCGTTGGCCAGGGGCGCAAAGATGGCTACACCTTC. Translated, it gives CSVGQGRKDGYTF.

CDR3 in amino acids: CASSQDLRRGAKVDTQYF. CDR3 coding DNA: TGCGCCAGCAGCCAAGATTTAAGGCGGGGGGCAAAGGTAGATACGCAGTATTTT. The chain carries TRBV4-3 and TRBJ2-3, with TRBD2 matching over 8 bases. CDR1 LGHNA and CDR2 YSLEER come from the germline V gene. V lost 0 bases, J lost 5 bases, and 13 bases stayed unmatched. The CDR3 length is 18 residues.

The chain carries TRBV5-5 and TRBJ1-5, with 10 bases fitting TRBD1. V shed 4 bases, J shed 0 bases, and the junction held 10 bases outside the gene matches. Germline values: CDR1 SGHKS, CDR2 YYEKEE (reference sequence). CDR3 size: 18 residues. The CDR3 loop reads CASSLEADRGTSNQPQHF. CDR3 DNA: TGTGCCAGCAGCCTGGAAGCGGACAGGGGGACTAGCAATCAGCCCCAGCATTTT.

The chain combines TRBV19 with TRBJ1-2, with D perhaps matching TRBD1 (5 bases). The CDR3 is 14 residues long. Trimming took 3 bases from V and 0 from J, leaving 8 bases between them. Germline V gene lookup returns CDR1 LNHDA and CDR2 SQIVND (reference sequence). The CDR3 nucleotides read TGTGCCAGTAGTATCTACAGGTCTAACTATGGCTACACCTTC. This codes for CASSIYRSNYGYTF.

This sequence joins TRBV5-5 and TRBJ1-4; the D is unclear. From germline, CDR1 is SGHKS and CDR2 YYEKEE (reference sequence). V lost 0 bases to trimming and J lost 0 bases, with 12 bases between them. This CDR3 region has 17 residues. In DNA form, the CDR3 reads TGTGCCAGCAGCTTGGGCGGTGAGCTTACAACTAATGAAAAACTGTTTTTT. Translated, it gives CASSLGGELTTNEKLFF. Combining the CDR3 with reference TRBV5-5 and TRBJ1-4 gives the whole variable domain DAGVTQSPTHLIKTRGQQVTLRCSPISGHKSVSWYQQVLGQGPQFIFQYYEKEERGRGNFPDRFSARQFPNYSSELNVNALLLGDSALYLCASSLGGELTTNEKLFFGSGTQLSVL.

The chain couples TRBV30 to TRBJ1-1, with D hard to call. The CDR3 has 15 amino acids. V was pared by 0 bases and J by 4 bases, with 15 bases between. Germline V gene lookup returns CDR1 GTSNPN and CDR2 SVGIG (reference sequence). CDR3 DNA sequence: TGTGCCTGGAGTGTACGGGAGAGGGTGGGCACTGAAGCTTTCTTT. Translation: CAWSVRERVGTEAFF.

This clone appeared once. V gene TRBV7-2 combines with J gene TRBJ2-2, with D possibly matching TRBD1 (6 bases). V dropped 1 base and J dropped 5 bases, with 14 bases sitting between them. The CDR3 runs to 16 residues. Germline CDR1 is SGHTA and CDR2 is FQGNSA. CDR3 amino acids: CASSLGWGPGTGELFF. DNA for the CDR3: TGTGCCAGCAGCTTAGGTTGGGGGCCCGGGACCGGGGAGCTGTTTTTT.